This TCR beta chain was observed in a study of human T cells and chemical hapten exposure. Study-wide context: Application of 0.01% DPC to the upper back was done by patch test, with a reading at 6 days.

The CDR3 length is 13 residues. CDR1 and CDR2 (germline): LNHNV, YYDKDF (reference sequence). V lost 5 bases and J 0 bases, leaving 7 bases between the germline ends. How the authors handled the data: Samples had a median of around 91,000 TCRs, ranging about 20,000 to 750,000. TCRdb independently ran MiXCR on the RACE reads; one entry per CDR3 protein. TCRdb's processing, not the authors' own work, is the source of the V and J calls. Of under 400,000 distinct CDR3 sequences listed, about 5.1% were seen once; the top ten hold about 2.5%. Time point here: pre-sensitization, week 0. Treatment defined: therapeutic diphenylcyclopropenone sensitization with weekly scalp DPC.

This TCR derives from a woman in her 50s with alopecia areata. Some clones in this sample may be carry-over from other donors' samples. Here the sequenced sample was whole blood, taken in connection with sensitization to the hapten diphenylcyclopropenone (DPC). The chain is built from TRBV15 and TRBJ1-1, with D maybe TRBD1 (5 bases). The CDR3 DNA reads as TGTGCCACCAGCGGGGGGGTGAACACTGAAGCTTTCTTT. Its protein is CATSGGVNTEAFF.